These T cell receptor beta chains were read from a single sample in a study of vaccination effects on CD4 cells after COVID-19. Sequencing was performed with immunoSEQ multiplex PCR; in TCRdb, only in-frame clones are kept and a portion is missing. This table has about 21,000 clones, 75% appearing once. Antigens for these TCRs are unknown. The sample in question was CD4+ T cells from PBMCs cultured with HCoV-NL63 spike peptides, obtained before COVID-19 vaccination. The receptors were sampled from a human donor who received a COVID-19 vaccine. Each CDR3 is given with its conserved first and last residue. Each record gives: CDR3 protein, V gene, CDR3 length, D gene, J gene. D genes are given only for firm matches.

CASSPGGGKLFF | TRBV4-2 | 12 | TRBD1 | TRBJ1-4
CASGRTSGVYNEQFF | TRBV12-5 | 15 | TRBD2 | TRBJ2-1
CASRRQGEKLFF | TRBV3-1/TRBV3-2 | 12 | . | TRBJ1-4
CASSTDSNTGELFF | TRBV6-4 | 14 | . | TRBJ2-2
CASSPLGDTEAFF | TRBV18 | 13 | . | TRBJ1-1
CASSDSGVGTVPQYF | TRBV2 | 15 | . | TRBJ2-7
CASTQGAKREQFF | TRBV5-4 | 13 | TRBD1 | TRBJ2-1
CASSSQQSSPLHF | TRBV18 | 13 | . | TRBJ1-6
CAWRPRDRGREKLFF | TRBV30 | 15 | TRBD1 | TRBJ1-4
CASSGTGGREKLFF | TRBV4-3 | 14 | TRBD1 | TRBJ1-4
CASSQDLGGYTF | TRBV4-1 | 12 | . | TRBJ1-2
CASSERRETQYF | TRBV6-1 | 12 | . | TRBJ2-5
CASSQLWGGSSYNEQFF | TRBV7-2 | 17 | TRBD2 | TRBJ2-1
CATAQGGTVHSPLHF | TRBV2 | 15 | . | TRBJ1-6
CASNWGYEQYF | TRBV25-1 | 11 | . | TRBJ2-7
CASSQTWDRASGNTIYF | TRBV4-3 | 17 | TRBD1 | TRBJ1-3